These 13 T cell receptor beta chains came from one sample sequenced in a study of cytomegalovirus exposure and HLA in healthy donors. The PCR contained 60 Vbeta and 13 Jbeta primers. Sequenced by immunoSEQ multiplex PCR; TCRdb stores in-frame clones only, minus some. Of approximately 120,000 clones in the sample, about 70% were seen once. The sequencing input was PBMCs. The receptors shown here come from a human donor in good health.

In this sample, this clone turned up a few times. V usage is TRBV4-3 and J usage is TRBJ1-1; D unclear. The germline V and J ends were trimmed by 1 base and 3 bases, with 6 bases remaining between them. This CDR3 is built from 13 residues. Looked up from germline, CDR1 is LGHNA and CDR2 is YSLEER. Here the CDR3 reads CASSQVLDTEAFF. For the CDR3, the DNA is TGCGCCAGCAGCCAAGTCCTAGACACTGAAGCTTTCTTT.

This clone was observed a single time. The chain combines TRBV11-2 with TRBJ2-7; tentative D call: TRBD2 (6 bases). The CDR3 contains 13 residues. CDR1 is SGHAT, CDR2 FQNNGV, per germline. V dropped 8 bases and J dropped 3 bases, with 14 bases sitting between them. The CDR3 DNA is TGTGCCAGCCGAGGTAGCGGAAACTACGAGCAGTACTTC. Its protein product is CASRGSGNYEQYF. Based on the CDR3 plus reference TRBV11-2 and TRBJ2-7, the full variable domain is EAGVAQSPRYKIIEKRQSVAFWCNPISGHATLYWYQQILGQGPKLLIQFQNNGVVDDSQLPKDRFSAERLKGVDSTLKIQPAKLEDSAVYLCASRGSGNYEQYFGPGTRLTVT.

The chain joins TRBV2 to TRBJ1-4, with 8 bases identical to TRBD1. The CDR3 is 17 amino acids. The V and J ends lost 7 bases and 5 bases, in that order; junction bases with no gene match: 15. Germline loops: CDR1 SNHLY, CDR2 FYNNEI. CDR3 residues: CASIVDRASPGNEKLFF. Written as DNA, the CDR3 is TGTGCCAGCATTGTGGACAGGGCATCCCCGGGGAATGAAAAACTGTTTTTT.

The V call is TRBV6-6, the J call TRBJ1-2, with 7 bases fitting TRBD1. The junction had 10 bases not matched to a gene; V was cut back by 7 bases and J by 2 bases. Germline V gene data show CDR1 as MNHNY and CDR2 as SVGAGI (reference sequence). CDR3 length equals 15 residues. In DNA form, the CDR3 reads TGTGCCAGCACCCTCACCCCACAGGGGAACTATGGCTACACCTTC. This sequence encodes CASTLTPQGNYGYTF.

The genes are TRBV5-6 and TRBJ2-2; TRBD1 agrees at 8 bases. Per the germline V gene, CDR1 is SGHDT and CDR2 is YYEEEE. V gave up 4 bases and J gave up 5 bases; unmatched junction bases: 13. The CDR3 spans 17 residues. The CDR3 protein is CASSHLPTGARTGELFF. CDR3 nucleotides: TGTGCCAGCAGCCACCTCCCGACAGGGGCTAGAACCGGGGAGCTGTTTTTT.

V and J are TRBV15 and TRBJ2-3; 8 bases agree with TRBD2. The CDR3 spans 15 residues. V dropped 1 base and J dropped 5; count of bases not matched to a gene: 5. Germline CDR1 reads LNHNV; CDR2 reads YYDKDF (reference sequence). The CDR3 sequence is CATSRAAGGVDTQYF. In nucleotides, the CDR3 is TGTGCCACCAGCAGAGCCGCGGGGGGCGTAGATACGCAGTATTTT.

The chain uses TRBV7-9 and TRBJ2-1, with 9 positions matching TRBD2. Trimming removed 5 bases from V and 5 bases from J; junction bases left unmatched: 7. The CDR3 extends over 15 amino acids. Per germline, CDR1 SEHNR and CDR2 FQNEAQ (reference sequence). The CDR3 DNA is TGTGCCAGCAGCGCGGCGGGGGGGGGAGACAATGAGCAGTTCTTC. This gives the protein CASSAAGGGDNEQFF.

This chain joins TRBV7-9 and TRBJ2-3, with a tentative D call TRBD2 (5 bases). Germline-derived CDR1 and CDR2 are SEHNR and FQNEAQ (reference sequence). There are 16 residues in the CDR3. The ends were cut back, 6 bases at V and 0 bases at J, with 16 bases in the middle. The CDR3 spells CASRGPLGVSTDTQYF. CDR3 nucleotide sequence: TGTGCCAGCAGGGGTCCGCTCGGGGTTAGCACAGATACGCAGTATTTT.

The chain carries TRBV6-5 and TRBJ2-2; D is ambiguous. V lost 8 bases and J lost 7, with 11 bases in between. CDR1 and CDR2 (germline): MNHEY, SVGAGI. The CDR3 contains 12 residues. The CDR3 reads CASGYSHGELFF. CDR3 in DNA: TGTGCCAGCGGATACTCTCACGGGGAGCTGTTTTTT.

This clone occurred once. J is TRBJ1-2 and V is TRBV4-1, with D unresolved. The ends were cut back, 0 bases at V and 2 bases at J, with 10 bases in the middle. This CDR3 is built from 15 residues. Germline assignment: CDR1 MGHRA and CDR2 YSYEKL. DNA of the CDR3: TGCGCCAGCAGCCAAGATCTACCGCGCAACTATGGCTACACCTTC. This translates into CASSQDLPRNYGYTF.

This clone was recorded once. The rearrangement links TRBV6-4 to TRBJ2-1, with 7 bases identical to TRBD2. Germline loops: CDR1 MRHNA, CDR2 SNTAGT. CDR3 length: 13 residues. Trimming at V came to 4 bases and at J to 7 bases, leaving 4 bases not matched to a gene. The CDR3 DNA is TGTGCCAGCAGTGGCGGGAGTGAGAATGAGCAGTTCTTC. Its protein product is CASSGGSENEQFF.

J is TRBJ2-1 and V is TRBV18; 11 nucleotides align to TRBD2. Germline loops: CDR1 KGHSH, CDR2 LQKENI. V lost 1 base and J lost 6; bases outside the gene matches: 14. There are 19 residues in the CDR3. The CDR3 reads CASSPLLAGGSTAGNEQFF. The DNA of the CDR3 is TGTGCCAGCTCACCACTCCTAGCGGGGGGCTCCACGGCGGGCAATGAGCAGTTCTTC.

In its sample, this clone was seen once. This rearrangement joins TRBV30 to TRBJ1-5, with TRBD1 matching 8 bases. This CDR3 has 13 residues. Germline V gives CDR1 GTSNPN, CDR2 SVGIG (reference sequence). V lost 5 bases and J lost 3; bases outside the gene matches: 3. The CDR3 region is CAWGTGLNQPQHF. The DNA for the CDR3 is TGTGCCTGGGGGACAGGCCTCAATCAGCCCCAGCATTTT.